One and the same sample provided the 17 T cell receptor beta chains below, sequenced in a study of CD8 T cells in ankylosing spondylitis. TCRdb reprocessed the 5' RACE reads with MiXCR, giving one entry per CDR3 protein. The sample has hundreds of thousands of distinct CDR3 sequences, 26% seen once; the top ten hold about 0.89%. Study conclusions and caveats: A TCR beta motif made of several highly homologous variants seemed typical of ankylosing spondylitis blood.

Their recognized antigens are unknown. Source material: blood, either unsorted or a sorted T cell fraction (not recorded which). Receptor source: a male donor with ankylosing spondylitis.

This clonotype was detected only a few times. The rearrangement uses TRBV7-9 and TRBJ2-3; perhaps TRBD2 as D (5 bases). In germline, CDR1 is SEHNR, CDR2 FQNEAQ (reference sequence). With 5 bases removed from V and 4 bases from J, the gap between germline ends came to 10 bases. The CDR3 has 13 amino acids. CDR3 sequence (DNA): TGTGCCAGCAGCCCCGGGGAAGCAGATACGCAGTATTTT. Amino acid sequence: CASSPGEADTQYF.

The gene calls are TRBV7-2 and TRBJ2-7; TRBD1 aligns across 7 bases. J lost 4 bases, V lost 7 bases, and 10 bases had no gene match. This CDR3 is 14 amino acids long. Germline V gene lookup returns CDR1 SGHTA and CDR2 FQGNSA. CDR3 DNA sequence: TGTGCCAGCAAGGGGGCGACCCTCTCTTACGAGCAGTACTTC. Protein product: CASKGATLSYEQYF.

J is TRBJ1-5 and V is TRBV7-9; 10 nucleotides align to TRBD1. The trim removed 4 bases at V and 7 bases at J, leaving 4 bases unmatched. CDR1 and CDR2 (germline): SEHNR, FQNEAQ (reference sequence). CDR3 length: 14 amino acids. The CDR3 reads CASSSGQGRQPQHF. The CDR3 DNA reads TGTGCCAGCAGCTCGGGACAGGGGCGGCAGCCCCAGCATTTT.

This clonotype was seen a few times. The chain combines TRBV20-1 with TRBJ1-1, with D perhaps TRBD1 (5 bases). This CDR3 spans 14 amino acids. Germline V gene lookup returns CDR1 DFQATT and CDR2 SNEGSKA (reference sequence). V was shortened by 5 bases and J by 4 bases, with 17 bases between the two germline ends. CDR3 protein: CSADSPGLLTEAFF. The CDR3 DNA is TGCAGTGCTGACTCGCCGGGACTGCTCACTGAAGCTTTCTTT.

The table lists this clonotype with a few counts. The V gene is TRBV5-1, the J gene TRBJ2-1, with 8 bases that match TRBD1. Germline lookup yields CDR1 SGHRS and CDR2 YFSETQ. The CDR3 is 15 amino acids. With V trimmed by 2 bases and J by 2 bases, 3 bases remained unmatched. The CDR3 nucleotides are TGCGCCAGCAGCTTACAGGGGGGACCCTACAATGAGCAGTTCTTC. Translated, it gives CASSLQGGPYNEQFF.

This rearrangement joins TRBV5-1 to TRBJ2-2; TRBD2 is a possible D gene (5 bases). CDR1 is SGHRS, CDR2 YFSETQ, per germline. V lost 3 bases to trimming and J lost 3 bases, with 9 bases between them. The CDR3 is 14 amino acids. DNA for the CDR3: TGCGCCAGCAGCTACTCCGGGGACACCGGGGAGCTGTTTTTT. As protein: CASSYSGDTGELFF.

The genes are TRBV5-8 and TRBJ2-7, with 9 nucleotides matching TRBD1. J gave up 1 base and V 4 bases, and 6 bases lay outside the gene matches. This CDR3 contains 15 residues. Germline V lookup: CDR1 SGHTS, CDR2 YDEGEE. The CDR3 sequence: CASSTDRGFSYEQYV. The CDR3 DNA follows: TGTGCCAGCAGCACGGACAGGGGCTTTTCCTACGAGCAGTACGTC.

This clonotype appeared a few times. The rearrangement links TRBV24-1 to TRBJ2-4; 9 nucleotides match TRBD1. The V gene's germline CDR1 is KGHDR and CDR2 SFDVKD. J was trimmed by 3 bases and V by 3 bases; bases with no gene match: 2. The length of the CDR3 is 15 residues. CDR3: CATSDRQGGKNIQYF. As DNA, the CDR3 is TGTGCCACCAGTGATAGACAGGGGGGCAAAAACATTCAGTACTTC.

This clonotype has a single count. V gene TRBV4-2 combines with J gene TRBJ2-1; D may correspond to TRBD1 or TRBD2 (5 bases each). Trimming left V 0 bases short and J 9 bases short, with 18 bases between. Germline V lookup: CDR1 LGHNA, CDR2 YNFKEQ. The CDR3 spans 16 residues. The CDR3 protein is CASSQDDRPGRREQFF. The CDR3 coding sequence is TGTGCCAGCAGCCAAGATGACCGGCCGGGGCGGCGTGAGCAGTTCTTC.

This clonotype was detected only a few times. The chain uses TRBV6-2 or TRBV6-3 and TRBJ2-5; 8 bases fit TRBD2. V was pared by 6 bases and J by 1 base, with 4 bases of the junction left unmatched. Germline V gene sequence: CDR1 MNHEY, CDR2 SVGEGT. The CDR3 loop spans 14 amino acids. Here the CDR3 reads CASRKAGVQETQYF. The DNA of the CDR3 is TGTGCCAGCAGGAAAGCGGGAGTCCAAGAGACCCAGTACTTC.

This clonotype was picked up a small number of times. This sequence joins TRBV5-1 and TRBJ2-1, with a weak D call TRBD2 (6 bases). This CDR3 contains 16 residues. Germline CDR1 and CDR2: SGHRS and YFSETQ. V lost 2 bases, J lost 2 bases, and 14 bases lay in between. The DNA for the CDR3 is TGCGCCAGCAGCTTATTGGAGGGTGGGACCTACAATGAGCAGTTCTTC. Amino acids: CASSLLEGGTYNEQFF. The variable domain in full, with the rest retrieved from reference TRBV5-1 and TRBJ2-1, is KAGVTQTPRYLIKTRGQQVTLSCSPISGHRSVSWYQQTPGQGLQFLFEYFSETQRNKGNFPGRFSGRQFSNSRSEMNVSTLELGDSALYLCASSLLEGGTYNEQFFGPGTRLTVL.

V is TRBV20-1 and J is TRBJ2-1; D is unclear. This CDR3 region has 14 residues. Germline values: CDR1 DFQATT, CDR2 SNEGSKA (reference sequence). Trimming removed 5 bases at V and 3 bases at J, with 14 bases between. The CDR3 nucleotides are TGCAGTGCTTTTCAAAGGGCCCGCTACAATGAGCAGTTCTTC. It translates to CSAFQRARYNEQFF.

This chain uses TRBV12-3 or TRBV12-4 with TRBJ1-4; tentative D call: TRBD1 (5 bases). Trimming removed 2 bases from V and 2 bases from J, with 6 bases in between. The CDR3 has 14 amino acids. CDR3 coding DNA: TGTGCCAGCAGTTTATGGGGGACTAATGAAAAACTGTTTTTT. Its translation: CASSLWGTNEKLFF.

This sequence joins TRBV12-3 or TRBV12-4 and TRBJ2-7; D perhaps matches TRBD2 (5 bases). Trimming pared 2 bases from V and 4 bases from J, leaving 6 bases between. The CDR3 consists of 12 residues. The CDR3 region has the DNA TGTGCCAGCAGTTTACGGGGTTACGAGCAGTACTTC. It translates to CASSLRGYEQYF.

This clonotype was observed many times. V usage is TRBV20-1 and J usage is TRBJ1-2, with 11 bases fitting TRBD1. The CDR3 length is 14 residues. From germline, CDR1 is DFQATT and CDR2 SNEGSKA (reference sequence). V was pared by 6 bases and J by 5 bases, with 8 bases of the junction left unmatched. The CDR3 sequence is CSAGQGASRYGYTF. In DNA form, the CDR3 reads TGCAGTGCCGGACAGGGGGCGTCTAGATATGGCTACACCTTC.

This clonotype was counted a few times. The V gene is TRBV7-2, the J gene TRBJ2-1; D is unresolved. V was shortened by 10 bases and J by 5 bases, with 15 bases between the two germline ends. The CDR3 has 13 amino acids. CDR1 and CDR2 (germline): SGHTA, FQGNSA. In nucleotides, the CDR3 is TGTGCCACCGCATCTAGGATCAACAATGAGCAGTTCTTC. Protein sequence: CATASRINNEQFF.

This clonotype showed up just a few times. The rearrangement joins TRBV24-1 to TRBJ1-2, with D unclear. The germline V gene has CDR1 KGHDR and CDR2 SFDVKD. With 2 bases removed from V and 4 bases from J, the gap between germline ends came to 10 bases. The CDR3 sequence is 14 residues long. CDR3 amino acids: CATSDSRDGYGYTF. CDR3 bases: TGTGCCACCAGTGATTCCCGAGATGGCTATGGCTACACCTTC.